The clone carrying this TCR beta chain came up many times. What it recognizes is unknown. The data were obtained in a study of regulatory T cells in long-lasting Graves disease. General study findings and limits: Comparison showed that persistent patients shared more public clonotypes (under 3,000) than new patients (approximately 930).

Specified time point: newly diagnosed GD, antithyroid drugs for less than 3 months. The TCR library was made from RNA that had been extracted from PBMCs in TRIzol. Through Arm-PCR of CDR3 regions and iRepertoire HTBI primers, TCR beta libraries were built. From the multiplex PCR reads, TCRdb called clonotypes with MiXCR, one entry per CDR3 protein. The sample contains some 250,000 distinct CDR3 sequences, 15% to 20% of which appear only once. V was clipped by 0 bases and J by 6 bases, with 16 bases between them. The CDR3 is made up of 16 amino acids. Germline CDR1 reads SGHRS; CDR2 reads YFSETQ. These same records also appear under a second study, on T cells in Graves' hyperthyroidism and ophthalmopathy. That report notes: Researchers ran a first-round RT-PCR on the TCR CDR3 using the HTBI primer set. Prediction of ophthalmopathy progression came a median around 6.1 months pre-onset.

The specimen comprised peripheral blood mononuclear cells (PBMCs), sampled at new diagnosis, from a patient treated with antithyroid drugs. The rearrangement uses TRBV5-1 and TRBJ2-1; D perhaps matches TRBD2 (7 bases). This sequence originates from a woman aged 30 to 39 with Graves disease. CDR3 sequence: CASSLEGGGLSNEQFF. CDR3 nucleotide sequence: TGCGCCAGCAGCTTGGAGGGGGGGGGGCTTAGCAATGAGCAGTTCTTC.